A selection of T cell receptor beta chains follows, all from one sample in a study of blood T cell repertoires in COVID-19. Only in-frame clones appear in the TCRdb table, and some are missing; sequencing was by immunoSEQ multiplex PCR. The sample has approximately 280,000 clones; under 90% are singletons. The sequencing input was PBMCs or T cells enriched from blood (not recorded which). These TCRs come from a woman in her sixties who had recovered from COVID-19. The CDR3 runs from the conserved cysteine through the conserved F or W. Each record gives: CDR3 protein, CDR3 DNA, J gene, V gene, clone size, D gene. D genes are given only for firm matches. Size is omitted from some rows. Given values are once, few, many or a class for expanded clones.

CDR3 protein: CASSQGLAGGVGTQYF
CDR3 DNA: TGTGCCAGCAGCCAAGGGCTAGCGGGAGGAGTTGGTACGCAGTATTTT
J gene: TRBJ2-3
V gene: TRBV3-1/TRBV3-2
clone size: .
D gene: TRBD2

CDR3 protein: CASSEGGAGAVRFF
CDR3 DNA: TGTGCCAGCAGCGAGGGTGGAGCGGGGGCCGTCCGGTTCTTC
J gene: TRBJ2-1
V gene: TRBV7-3
clone size: few
D gene: TRBD2

CDR3 protein: CASRPRQGHYGYTF
CDR3 DNA: TGTGCCAGCAGACCCCGACAGGGGCACTATGGCTACACCTTC
J gene: TRBJ1-2
V gene: TRBV7-9
clone size: once
D gene: TRBD1

CDR3 protein: CAVGQQETQYF
CDR3 DNA: TGTGCCGTGGGACAGCAAGAGACCCAGTACTTC
J gene: TRBJ2-5
V gene: TRBV10-3
clone size: .
D gene: TRBD1

CDR3 protein: CASSLWVLAGGPGEQYF
CDR3 DNA: TGTGCCAGCAGTTTATGGGTTCTAGCGGGAGGGCCGGGCGAGCAGTACTTC
J gene: TRBJ2-7
V gene: TRBV28
clone size: .
D gene: TRBD2

CDR3 protein: CASSHGAGTNEKLFF
CDR3 DNA: TGCGCCAGCAGCCACGGAGCCGGGACTAATGAAAAACTGTTTTTT
J gene: TRBJ1-4
V gene: TRBV5-1
clone size: .
D gene: .

CDR3 protein: CASSLGFPTGKFSEQYF
CDR3 DNA: TGTGCCAGCAGCTTAGGTTTCCCGACAGGGAAGTTCTCCGAGCAGTACTTC
J gene: TRBJ2-7
V gene: TRBV7-6
clone size: .
D gene: TRBD1

CDR3 protein: CASSPGGASQETQYF
CDR3 DNA: TGTGCCAGCAGCCCCGGGGGGGCAAGCCAGGAGACCCAGTACTTC
J gene: TRBJ2-5
V gene: TRBV28
clone size: .
D gene: TRBD2

CDR3 protein: CASSYRTGGNEQFF
CDR3 DNA: TGTGCCAGCAGTTACCGGACAGGGGGCAATGAGCAGTTCTTC
J gene: TRBJ2-1
V gene: TRBV6-5
clone size: .
D gene: TRBD1

CDR3 protein: CASSISRGRTDLGYTF
CDR3 DNA: TGTGCCAGTAGTATCAGTCGGGGGAGGACGGATTTAGGCTACACCTTC
J gene: TRBJ1-2
V gene: TRBV19
clone size: .
D gene: .

CDR3 protein: CASRPQGTDTQYF
CDR3 DNA: TGTGCCAGCAGGCCACAGGGGACAGATACGCAGTATTTT
J gene: TRBJ2-3
V gene: TRBV28
clone size: .
D gene: TRBD1

CDR3 protein: CAWSLSGVGTDTQYF
CDR3 DNA: TGTGCCTGGAGTCTTTCGGGGGTAGGCACAGATACGCAGTATTTT
J gene: TRBJ2-3
V gene: TRBV30
clone size: .
D gene: .

CDR3 protein: CASSAGHTGELFF
CDR3 DNA: TGTGCCAGCAGTGCTGGGCACACCGGGGAGCTGTTTTTT
J gene: TRBJ2-2
V gene: TRBV2
clone size: .
D gene: .

CDR3 protein: CASRYYTGELFF
CDR3 DNA: TGTGCCAGCAGGTATTACACCGGGGAGCTGTTTTTT
J gene: TRBJ2-2
V gene: TRBV25-1
clone size: few
D gene: .

CDR3 protein: CASSRKRQGSSYEQYF
CDR3 DNA: TGCGCCAGCAGCCGGAAAAGACAGGGGAGCTCCTACGAGCAGTACTTC
J gene: TRBJ2-7
V gene: TRBV4-1
clone size: .
D gene: TRBD1

CDR3 protein: CASSEGQISDTEAFF
CDR3 DNA: TGTGCCAGCAGCGAAGGACAGATTTCGGACACTGAAGCTTTCTTT
J gene: TRBJ1-1
V gene: TRBV7-9
clone size: .
D gene: .

CDR3 protein: CASSQGPGFYGYTF
CDR3 DNA: TGTGCCAGCAGCCAAGGCCCGGGATTCTATGGCTACACCTTC
J gene: TRBJ1-2
V gene: TRBV3-1/TRBV3-2
clone size: .
D gene: .

CDR3 protein: CASRRTVNTEAFF
CDR3 DNA: TGTGCCAGCAGACGGACAGTTAACACTGAAGCTTTCTTT
J gene: TRBJ1-1
V gene: TRBV2
clone size: .
D gene: .

CDR3 protein: CAISVAGDPNEKLFF
CDR3 DNA: TGTGCCATCAGTGTAGCGGGGGATCCTAATGAAAAACTGTTTTTT
J gene: TRBJ1-4
V gene: TRBV10-3
clone size: once
D gene: .

CDR3 protein: CASSEGLGSPEQYF
CDR3 DNA: TGCGCCAGCAGCGAAGGACTAGGATCCCCGGAGCAGTACTTC
J gene: TRBJ2-7
V gene: TRBV4-1
clone size: .
D gene: TRBD2

CDR3 protein: CASKGDGGYEQYF
CDR3 DNA: TGTGCCAGCAAGGGGGACGGGGGGTACGAGCAGTACTTC
J gene: TRBJ2-7
V gene: TRBV2
clone size: once
D gene: .

CDR3 protein: CSVVSNSGNTIYF
CDR3 DNA: TGCAGCGTTGTTAGTAACTCTGGAAACACCATATATTTT
J gene: TRBJ1-3
V gene: TRBV29-1
clone size: .
D gene: .

CDR3 protein: CASAGGEGLYSGANVLTF
CDR3 DNA: TGTGCCAGCGCGGGCGGGGAGGGTCTCTACTCTGGGGCCAACGTCCTGACTTTC
J gene: TRBJ2-6
V gene: TRBV19
clone size: .
D gene: TRBD2

CDR3 protein: CATSAYGATGVVARTYEQYF
CDR3 DNA: TGTGCCACCAGCGCCTATGGGGCCACTGGGGTCGTGGCCCGAACCTACGAGCAGTACTTC
J gene: TRBJ2-7
V gene: TRBV15
clone size: .
D gene: .

CDR3 protein: CASRARLAGVWEQFF
CDR3 DNA: TGTGCCAGCAGGGCTCGACTAGCGGGAGTATGGGAGCAGTTCTTC
J gene: TRBJ2-1
V gene: TRBV5-6
clone size: few
D gene: TRBD2

CDR3 protein: CASSQTTRGVHNEQFF
CDR3 DNA: TGTGCCAGCTCACAGACTACCAGGGGGGTACACAATGAGCAGTTCTTC
J gene: TRBJ2-1
V gene: TRBV18
clone size: .
D gene: .

CDR3 protein: CASSLAPDQPQHF
CDR3 DNA: TGCGCCAGCAGCTTGGCCCCCGATCAGCCCCAGCATTTT
J gene: TRBJ1-5
V gene: TRBV5-1
clone size: .
D gene: .

CDR3 protein: CASSLGSLRREQNQPQHF
CDR3 DNA: TGTGCCAGCAGCTTGGGTTCCCTCAGGAGGGAGCAAAATCAGCCCCAGCATTTT
J gene: TRBJ1-5
V gene: TRBV5-8
clone size: .
D gene: .

CDR3 protein: CATSGANEGDYGYTF
CDR3 DNA: TGTGCCACCTCCGGGGCGAATGAGGGGGACTATGGCTACACCTTC
J gene: TRBJ1-2
V gene: TRBV28
clone size: .
D gene: .

CDR3 protein: CASVPGQGRNTEAFF
CDR3 DNA: TGTGCCAGCGTCCCGGGACAGGGGAGGAACACTGAAGCTTTCTTT
J gene: TRBJ1-1
V gene: TRBV19
clone size: .
D gene: TRBD1

CDR3 protein: CASSPRTGSEEKLFF
CDR3 DNA: TGTGCCAGCTCACCAAGGACAGGGTCGGAGGAAAAACTGTTTTTT
J gene: TRBJ1-4
V gene: TRBV18
clone size: .
D gene: TRBD1

CDR3 protein: CASSTASGYTDTQYF
CDR3 DNA: TGCGCCAGCAGCACTGCTAGCGGTTACACAGATACGCAGTATTTT
J gene: TRBJ2-3
V gene: TRBV5-1
clone size: .
D gene: TRBD2

CDR3 protein: CASSLVAAADGYTF
CDR3 DNA: TGCGCCAGCAGCTTGGTGGCGGCAGCCGATGGCTACACCTTC
J gene: TRBJ1-2
V gene: TRBV5-1
clone size: .
D gene: .

CDR3 protein: CASSLGPLAAGELFF
CDR3 DNA: TGTGCCAGCAGCTTGGGTCCCTTAGCGGCCGGGGAGCTGTTTTTT
J gene: TRBJ2-2
V gene: TRBV7-6
clone size: .
D gene: .

CDR3 protein: CASSLVTANEQFF
CDR3 DNA: TGTGCCAGCAGCTTAGTGACAGCCAATGAGCAGTTCTTC
J gene: TRBJ2-1
V gene: TRBV7-3
clone size: .
D gene: .

CDR3 protein: CAISEDRDLYF
CDR3 DNA: TGTGCCATCAGTGAGGACCGGGACTTATACTTC
J gene: TRBJ2-5
V gene: TRBV10-3
clone size: .
D gene: .